This T cell receptor beta chain is from a study of blood T cell repertoires in COVID-19. For the study at large: The origin of the acute and convalescent COVID-19 samples was the United States, Italy and Spain. From T cells, B-cell-depleted T cells, or PBMCs came the material, which was cDNA or gDNA.

From germline, CDR1 is SGHTA and CDR2 FQGNSA. The germline V and J ends were trimmed by 2 bases and 8 bases, with 6 bases remaining between them. The CDR3 is 11 amino acids. Per the original data handling: Researchers report that nucleated cell counts were estimated from reference gene primer amplification. Clones were sequenced by immunoSEQ multiplex PCR, and TCRdb holds only the in-frame ones, with some missing. The V and J calls and clone size were taken over from that table, and D and trimming were inferred from the DNA. Among around 190,000 clones, about 78% were seen once, and the ten largest hold roughly 8.7%.

This sequence originates from a woman between 50 and 59 years old with active or convalescent COVID-19. The sample comprised peripheral blood. J is TRBJ1-1 and V is TRBV7-2, with a tentative D call TRBD1 (5 bases). CDR3 amino acids: CASSLRTEAFF. CDR3 bases: TGTGCCAGCAGCTTACGGACAGAAGCTTTCTTT.